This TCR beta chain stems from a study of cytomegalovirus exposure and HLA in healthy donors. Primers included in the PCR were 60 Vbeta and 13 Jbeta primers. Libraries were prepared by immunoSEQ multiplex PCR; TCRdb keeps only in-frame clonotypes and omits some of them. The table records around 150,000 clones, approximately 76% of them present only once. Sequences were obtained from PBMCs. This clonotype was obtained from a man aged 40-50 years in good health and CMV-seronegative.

The CDR3 bases are TGTGCCAGCAGCGGGGGGGCGGGGGATACGCAGTATTTT. This sequence encodes CASSGGAGDTQYF. J is TRBJ2-3 and V is TRBV7-6, with a possible D match to TRBD2 (7 bases). Germline loops: CDR1 SGHVS, CDR2 FNYEAQ. The CDR3 is made up of 13 amino acids. V lost 5 bases, J lost 6 bases, and 12 bases lay in between.